The subject of this entry is one T cell receptor beta chain. What it binds is unknown. CDR1 and CDR2 from the germline V gene are LGHDT and YNNKEL (reference sequence). This CDR3 has 15 residues. Trimming removed 0 bases from V and 6 bases from J; junction bases left unmatched: 6. The record originates from a study of T cells in Graves' hyperthyroidism and ophthalmopathy. Regarding the study as a whole: Through a model of 13 V-J features, ophthalmopathy was separated from stable hyperthyroidism.

It was RNA transcripts that yielded the amplified TCR beta CDR3 regions. Using the HTBI primer set, a first-round RT-PCR was run on the TCR CDR3. TCRdb reprocessed the multiplex PCR reads with MiXCR, giving one entry per CDR3 protein. The repertoire consists of about 380,000 distinct CDR3 sequences, with 15% to 20% occurring once and the leading ten covering 40%. J is TRBJ1-2 and V is TRBV3-1; TRBD1 matches 8 bases. The sequenced sample consisted of blood. The clonotype was recovered from a man between 18 and 35 years old with Graves' ophthalmopathy. The CDR3 DNA follows: TGTGCCAGCAGCCAAGAAGAGGCAGGGGGCAATGGCTACACCTTC. Protein product: CASSQEEAGGNGYTF.